Below, 16 T cell receptor beta chains from the same sample are listed, as sequenced in a study of T cells in Graves' hyperthyroidism and ophthalmopathy. TCR beta CDR3 sequences were amplified from RNA transcripts. The study used the HTBI primer set for a first-round RT-PCR of the TCR CDR3. TCRdb reprocessed the multiplex PCR reads via MiXCR and lists one record per CDR3 protein. This sample has about 600,000 distinct CDR3 sequences, with 13% to 15% found just once. The sample was blood. These TCRs come from a woman younger than 30 with Graves' ophthalmopathy.

This clonotype was detected only a few times. V gene TRBV29-1 combines with J gene TRBJ2-1; 8 bases map to TRBD2. The CDR3 has 14 residues. The V gene end was trimmed by 2 bases and the J gene end by 6 bases; junction bases not matched to a gene: 6. The germline CDR1 and CDR2 sequences are SQVTM and ANQGSEA. The chain's CDR3 is CSVESGRAGNEQFF. Written as DNA, the CDR3 is TGCAGCGTTGAATCCGGGAGGGCCGGCAATGAGCAGTTCTTC.

This clonotype was seen ten or more times. The gene calls are TRBV6-2 or TRBV6-3 and TRBJ1-1; D is unresolved. The CDR3 is 13 residues long. V lost 7 bases and J 6 bases, leaving 15 bases between the germline ends. Germline V CDR1 and CDR2: MNHEY, SVGEGT. DNA for the CDR3: TGTGCCAGCACCCGAGCTGGGATTGCTGAAGCTTTCTTT. Its translation: CASTRAGIAEAFF.

This clonotype has only a few counts. V usage is TRBV2 and J usage is TRBJ2-1; 7 bases match TRBD1. V was clipped by 7 bases and J by 10 bases; unmatched bases: 7. The CDR3 is 12 amino acids. Germline V gene sequence: CDR1 SNHLY, CDR2 FYNNEI. This CDR3 reads CASTRTGAEQFF. Written as DNA, the CDR3 is TGTGCCAGCACTAGGACAGGCGCCGAGCAGTTCTTC.

J is TRBJ1-4 and V is TRBV28, with 7 bases aligning to TRBD1. This CDR3 is 15 amino acids long. Germline values: CDR1 MDHEN, CDR2 SYDVKM. J lost 8 bases, V lost 6 bases, and 12 bases had no gene match. CDR3 loop: CASSPTGRGEEKLFF. In DNA form, the CDR3 reads TGTGCCAGCAGCCCGACAGGGAGGGGTGAGGAAAAACTGTTTTTT. The full variable domain, its missing parts supplied by reference TRBV28 and TRBJ1-4, is DVKVTQSSRYLVKRTGEKVFLECVQDMDHENMFWYRQDPGLGLRLIYFSYDVKMKEKGDIPEGYSVSREKKERFSLILESASTNQTSMYLCASSPTGRGEEKLFFGSGTQLSVL.

The rearrangement links TRBV5-4 to TRBJ1-1; TRBD1 might be the D (5 bases). The CDR3 covers 11 residues. Germline V gene sequence: CDR1 SGHNT, CDR2 YYREEE (reference sequence). V was shortened by 3 bases and J by 7 bases, with 7 bases between the two germline ends. CDR3 DNA: TGTGCCAGCAGCTCGGGGCTTGAAGCTTTCTTT. It translates to CASSSGLEAFF.

This clonotype was counted ten times or more. The genes are TRBV20-1 and TRBJ1-4; D ambiguous. This CDR3 is built from 13 residues. Germline CDR1 and CDR2: DFQATT and SNEGSKA (reference sequence). Trimming left V 4 bases short and J 6 bases short, with 12 bases between. CDR3 DNA sequence: TGCAGTGCTATGGGCCCCGGGGATGAAAAACTGTTTTTT. Amino acids: CSAMGPGDEKLFF.

The chain carries TRBV28 and TRBJ2-1; TRBD2 agrees at 9 bases. V lost 6 bases, J lost 7 bases, and 10 bases stayed unmatched. Germline CDR1 is MDHEN and CDR2 is SYDVKM. CDR3 size: 15 residues. The CDR3 here is CASSPGLARRNEQFF. The CDR3 nucleotides are TGTGCCAGCAGCCCGGGACTAGCCCGAAGGAATGAGCAGTTCTTC.

This clonotype was recorded many times. The rearrangement joins TRBV28 to TRBJ1-4; D is undetermined. Germline CDR1 reads MDHEN; CDR2 reads SYDVKM. The V end was cut by 3 bases, the J end by 6 bases, with 2 bases between. The CDR3 has 11 residues. CDR3: CASSLYEKLFF. The CDR3, as DNA: TGTGCCAGCAGTTTGTATGAAAAACTGTTTTTT.

In this sample, this clonotype turned up many times. V and J are TRBV7-2 and TRBJ2-7, with TRBD1 identical over 9 bases. After removal of 2 bases from V and 5 bases from J, the junction contained 10 bases not matched to a gene. Germline values: CDR1 SGHTA, CDR2 FQGNSA. The CDR3 loop spans 16 amino acids. CDR3 coding DNA: TGTGCCAGCAGCTTAACAATTGGGACAGGGCGCGACGAGCAGTACTTC. Protein: CASSLTIGTGRDEQYF. The full variable domain, completed using reference TRBV7-2 and TRBJ2-7, is GAGVSQSPSNKVTEKGKDVELRCDPISGHTALYWYRQSLGQGLEFLIYFQGNSAPDKSGLPSDRFSAERTGGSVSTLTIQRTQQEDSAVYLCASSLTIGTGRDEQYFGPGTRLTVT.

V is TRBV5-1 and J is TRBJ2-7, with unresolved D. The CDR3 loop spans 14 amino acids. V was clipped by 3 bases and J by 7 bases, with 17 bases between them. The V gene's germline CDR1 is SGHRS and CDR2 YFSETQ. CDR3 DNA: TGCGCCAGCAGCTCCCAACCCTTGGAGCCTGAGCAGTACTTC. Residues: CASSSQPLEPEQYF.

CDR3 sequence reads: CASSRIRGYTF. CDR3 DNA: TGTGCCAGCTCCAGGATCCGGGGCTACACCTTC. This chain joins TRBV2 and TRBJ1-2, with D unresolved. Germline V CDR1 and CDR2: SNHLY, FYNNEI. The CDR3 has 11 residues. V was cut by 8 bases and J by 8 bases, with 12 bases left in between.

This clonotype was found many times. The genes are TRBV2 and TRBJ1-2, with D hard to call. Germline V gives CDR1 SNHLY, CDR2 FYNNEI. The CDR3 has 11 amino acids. V lost 7 bases and J 2 bases, leaving 5 bases between the germline ends. CDR3 nucleotide sequence: TGTGCCAGCAATGGGAACTATGGCTACACCTTC. As protein: CASNGNYGYTF.

This clonotype was seen at least ten times. The gene calls are TRBV2 and TRBJ2-3; 7 nucleotides line up with TRBD2. V shed 6 bases and J 4 bases; nucleotides not matched to a gene: 4. The CDR3 loop spans 13 amino acids. Germline-derived CDR1 and CDR2 are SNHLY and FYNNEI. CDR3 protein: CASRAGVPDTQYF. The CDR3 nucleotides are TGTGCCAGCAGGGCGGGAGTCCCAGATACGCAGTATTTT.

This clonotype has at least ten counts. The CDR3 spells CASSPEGTGAYTDTQYF. For the CDR3, the DNA is TGTGCCAGCAGCCCCGAGGGGACAGGGGCCTACACAGATACGCAGTATTTT. This rearrangement joins TRBV27 to TRBJ2-3; 10 bases agree with TRBD1. After removal of 6 bases from V and 2 bases from J, the junction contained 11 bases not matched to a gene. The germline gives CDR1 MNHEY, CDR2 SMNVEV (reference sequence). The CDR3 spans 17 residues.

The chain couples TRBV29-1 to TRBJ2-3; 8 bases are a match to TRBD2. The germline CDR1 and CDR2 sequences are SQVTM and ANQGSEA. V lost 0 bases, J lost 0 bases, and 8 bases stayed unmatched. CDR3 length: 17 amino acids. CDR3 sequence reads: CSVEDPGGRLSTDTQYF. The DNA for the CDR3 is TGCAGCGTTGAAGATCCGGGAGGGCGGTTGAGCACAGATACGCAGTATTTT.

The chain has TRBV29-1 and TRBJ2-5; TRBD2 matches at 10 bases. Per germline, CDR1 SQVTM and CDR2 ANQGSEA. The CDR3 spans 13 residues. J was trimmed by 2 bases and V by 7 bases; bases with no gene match: 4. CDR3 bases: TGCAGCGGGGTGGGACTAGCGCAAGAGACCCAGTACTTC. Amino acids: CSGVGLAQETQYF.